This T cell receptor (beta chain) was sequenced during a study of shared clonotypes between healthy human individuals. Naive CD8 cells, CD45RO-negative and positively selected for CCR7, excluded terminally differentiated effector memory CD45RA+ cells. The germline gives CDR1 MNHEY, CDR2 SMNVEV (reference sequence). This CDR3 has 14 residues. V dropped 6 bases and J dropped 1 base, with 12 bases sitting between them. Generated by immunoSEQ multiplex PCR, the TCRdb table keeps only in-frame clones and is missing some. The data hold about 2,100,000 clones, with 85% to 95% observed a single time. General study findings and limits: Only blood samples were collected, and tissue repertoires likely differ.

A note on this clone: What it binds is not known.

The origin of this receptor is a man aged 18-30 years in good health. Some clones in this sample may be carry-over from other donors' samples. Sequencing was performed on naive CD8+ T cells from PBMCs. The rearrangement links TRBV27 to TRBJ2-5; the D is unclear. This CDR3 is CASSSGQIQETQYF. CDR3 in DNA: TGTGCCAGCAGCTCAGGTCAAATCCAAGAGACCCAGTACTTC.